These 27 T cell receptor beta chains were all obtained from the same sample, sequenced in a study of spatial heterogeneity in lung cancer. Study findings and constraints: It was found that expanded intratumoral alpha and beta TCR counts tracked tumor mutation counts.

Documented time point: sample taken at primary tumor resection. TCRdb fed the 5' RACE reads into MiXCR, producing one record per CDR3 protein. This table holds some 9,800 distinct CDR3 sequences, approximately 50% found once. The antigens these receptors bind are not known. The source material was lung tumor tissue, sampled at surgery. The receptors stem from a female donor with early-stage non-small cell lung cancer.

As for this clonotype: Within a library made for alpha chains, this beta chain is off target, and its count is uninformative. The chain is built from TRBV4-2 and TRBJ1-2; a possible D gene is TRBD1 (5 bases). This CDR3 comprises 15 residues. Germline loops: CDR1 LGHNA, CDR2 YNFKEQ. V lost 4 bases, J lost 2 bases, and 14 bases lay in between. CDR3 region: CASSPQAGTNYGYTF. CDR3 DNA sequence: TGTGCCAGCAGCCCCCAGGCAGGGACGAACTATGGCTACACCTTC.

In this sample, this clonotype turned up a few times. Because the library targeted alpha chains, this beta chain is an off-target read whose size means little. The chain is built from TRBV18 and TRBJ2-1, with unresolved D. Per the germline V gene, CDR1 is KGHSH and CDR2 is LQKENI. The CDR3 contains 19 residues. V was cut by 1 base and J by 1 base, with 20 bases left in between. CDR3 sequence: CASSPLSPTPGRSYNEQFF. The CDR3 nucleotides read TGTGCCAGCTCACCACTCTCACCGACCCCCGGAAGGTCCTACAATGAGCAGTTCTTC.

Note on this clonotype: This beta chain is a stray sequence in a library constructed for alpha chains; its clone size is not meaningful. The rearrangement joins TRBV20-1 to TRBJ2-1; 7 nucleotides line up with TRBD2. Trimming took 3 bases from V and 4 from J; bases not matched to a gene: 12. This CDR3 contains 16 residues. Germline V gene data show CDR1 as DFQATT and CDR2 as SNEGSKA (reference sequence). CDR3 loop: CSASSGGLAVYNEQFF. DNA of the CDR3: TGCAGTGCTAGTTCGGGAGGTCTAGCGGTTTACAATGAGCAGTTCTTC.

With respect to this clonotype: Being off target in a library aimed at alpha chains, this beta chain has a size of little meaning. CDR3 sequence: CASSFGQGWANYGYTF. In nucleotides, the CDR3 is TGTGCCAGCAGCTTTGGACAGGGATGGGCTAACTATGGCTACACCTTC. The gene calls are TRBV7-2 and TRBJ1-2, with 8 bases aligning to TRBD1. Looked up from germline, CDR1 is SGHTA and CDR2 is FQGNSA. The CDR3 loop spans 16 amino acids. V dropped 3 bases and J dropped 0; count of bases not matched to a gene: 6.

About this clonotype itself: A library prepared for alpha chains yielded this beta chain as an off-target read; its size is of little meaning. This chain connects TRBV7-9 to TRBJ2-7, with 10 bases that match TRBD2. The CDR3 contains 15 residues. J was trimmed by 1 base and V by 5 bases; bases with no gene match: 5. Per germline, CDR1 SEHNR and CDR2 FQNEAQ (reference sequence). The CDR3: CASSGTSGASYEQYF. For the CDR3, the DNA is TGTGCCAGCAGCGGCACTAGCGGGGCATCCTACGAGCAGTACTTC.

By frequency in the sample, this clonotype is medium-sized. This beta chain is off target for a library built for alpha chains, so its abundance means little. The gene calls are TRBV12-3 or TRBV12-4 and TRBJ2-1, with D hard to call. The CDR3 runs 14 residues. V was clipped by 3 bases and J by 0 bases, with 6 bases between them. CDR3 residues: CASSFSGSYNEQFF. In nucleotides, the CDR3 is TGTGCCAGCAGTTTCTCGGGCTCCTACAATGAGCAGTTCTTC.

Concerning this clonotype itself: The size of this beta chain means little, since it is a stray read in a library made for alpha chains. This rearrangement joins TRBV20-1 to TRBJ1-1, with unresolved D. Germline V gene lookup returns CDR1 DFQATT and CDR2 SNEGSKA (reference sequence). Trimming removed 2 bases from V and 3 bases from J, with 10 bases in between. The CDR3 contains 13 residues. The CDR3 reads CSARWGLYTEAFF. CDR3 sequence (DNA): TGCAGTGCTAGATGGGGTCTGTACACTGAAGCTTTCTTT.

Regarding this clonotype: In a library made to pick up alpha chains, this beta chain is a stray read with a size that means little. This sequence joins TRBV5-5 and TRBJ1-2; TRBD1 might be the D (5 bases). The CDR3 covers 14 residues. The germline V gene encodes CDR1 SGHKS and CDR2 YYEKEE (reference sequence). V lost 2 bases to trimming and J lost 4 bases, with 12 bases between them. The CDR3 reads CASSLGNGTYGYTF. The DNA of the CDR3 is TGTGCCAGCAGCTTAGGTAACGGGACCTATGGCTACACCTTC.

As for this clonotype: Being off target in a library aimed at alpha chains, this beta chain has a size of little meaning. The chain has TRBV30 and TRBJ2-7; D may be TRBD2 (7 bases). Germline values: CDR1 GTSNPN, CDR2 SVGIG (reference sequence). V was trimmed by 0 bases and J by 0 bases, leaving 9 bases between them. This CDR3 has 14 amino acids. The CDR3 nucleotides read TGTGCCTGGAGTGTGGGGGGGCACTCCTACGAGCAGTACTTC. Its translation is CAWSVGGHSYEQYF.

A note on this clonotype: Because the library targeted alpha chains, this beta chain is an off-target read whose size means little. The rearrangement uses TRBV7-2 and TRBJ2-1; D uncertain. The V gene's germline CDR1 is SGHTA and CDR2 FQGNSA. CDR3 length: 13 residues. V shed 2 bases and J shed 5 bases, with 7 bases lying between them. The CDR3 region has the DNA TGTGCCAGCAGCTTACGGCGAGACAATGAGCAGTTCTTC. Its protein product is CASSLRRDNEQFF.

For this clonotype: This beta chain came through as a stray read in a library set up for alpha chains, and its size says little. V and J are TRBV7-2 and TRBJ1-1; no firm D call. This CDR3 contains 14 residues. Germline V gene data show CDR1 as SGHTA and CDR2 as FQGNSA. V lost 2 bases and J lost 0, with 7 bases in between. The CDR3 reads CASSLQTVNTEAFF. The CDR3 DNA reads TGTGCCAGCAGCTTACAGACGGTGAACACTGAAGCTTTCTTT.

In its sample, this clonotype was seen a few times. The size of this beta chain means little, since it is a stray read in a library made for alpha chains. The chain carries TRBV7-2 and TRBJ2-4; 9 bases map to TRBD2. Germline V gene sequence: CDR1 SGHTA, CDR2 FQGNSA. This CDR3 spans 18 amino acids. V trimming: 5 bases; J trimming: 3 bases; junction bases outside the gene matches: 14. CDR3 sequence reads: CASSTDVWRGGGKNIQYF. Written as DNA, the CDR3 is TGTGCCAGCAGCACAGACGTCTGGCGGGGGGGAGGCAAAAACATTCAGTACTTC.

This clonotype was detected once. In a library made to pick up alpha chains, this beta chain is a stray read with a size that means little. The CDR3 coding sequence is TGTGCCAGCAGTTTAAGTGGTCAGGGAGAAGAAAAACTGTTTTTT. This translates into CASSLSGQGEEKLFF. The rearrangement uses TRBV28 and TRBJ1-4; a weak D match, TRBD1 (5 bases). V lost 2 bases and J lost 8, with 15 bases in between. The CDR3 consists of 15 residues. From germline, CDR1 is MDHEN and CDR2 SYDVKM.

About this clonotype: The library was prepared for alpha chains; this beta chain is a stray read, so its frequency means little. The genes are TRBV6-1 and TRBJ1-5, with D possibly being TRBD1 (5 bases). This CDR3 has 13 amino acids. V was pared by 6 bases and J by 1 base, with 7 bases between. Germline V gene data show CDR1 as MNHNS and CDR2 as SASEGT. CDR3 in amino acids: CASSRDSNQPQHF. The CDR3 DNA reads as TGTGCCAGCAGCAGGGACAGCAATCAGCCCCAGCATTTT.

Concerning this clonotype: Being off target in a library aimed at alpha chains, this beta chain has a size of little meaning. The genes are TRBV20-1 and TRBJ2-7; D gene uncertain. The CDR3 is made up of 14 amino acids. Germline CDR1 reads DFQATT; CDR2 reads SNEGSKA (reference sequence). V gave up 7 bases and J gave up 0 bases, with 16 bases separating them. CDR3 protein: CSVGAELLSYEQYF. The CDR3 DNA reads as TGCAGTGTTGGAGCCGAGTTGCTCTCCTACGAGCAGTACTTC.

In the case of this clonotype: This beta chain is an unintended read in a library built for alpha chains; its size means little. The chain has TRBV20-1 and TRBJ1-2; D not certain. This CDR3 contains 12 residues. Germline lookup yields CDR1 DFQATT and CDR2 SNEGSKA (reference sequence). Trimming cost V 3 bases and J 4 bases, with 9 bases left between them. CDR3 DNA: TGCAGTGCTAGTACGGGAACCTATGGCTACACCTTC. The encoded protein is CSASTGTYGYTF.

This clonotype appeared a single time. The library was prepared for alpha chains; this beta chain is a stray read, so its frequency means little. The chain is built from TRBV12-3 or TRBV12-4 and TRBJ2-3; no reliable D call. V lost 3 bases, J lost 1 base, and 17 bases lay in between. The CDR3 contains 17 residues. The CDR3 sequence: CASSFLRWHLGTDTQYF. CDR3 nucleotides: TGTGCCAGCAGTTTTTTAAGGTGGCACTTAGGCACAGATACGCAGTATTTT.

Worth noting for this clonotype: This beta chain represents an off-target read in a library built for alpha chains; its size is of limited meaning. V gene TRBV7-9 combines with J gene TRBJ2-3; 8 positions match TRBD1. V dropped 5 bases and J dropped 2; count of bases not matched to a gene: 9. CDR1 and CDR2 (germline): SEHNR, FQNEAQ (reference sequence). The CDR3 totals 16 residues. The chain's CDR3 is CASSVDRGYPTDTQYF. The CDR3 nucleotides are TGTGCCAGCAGCGTTGACAGGGGATACCCCACAGATACGCAGTATTTT.

The table lists this clonotype with a few counts. Because the library targeted alpha chains, this beta chain is an off-target read whose size means little. The chain uses TRBV28 and TRBJ2-6; no definite D call. The CDR3 spans 14 residues. V shed 7 bases and J shed 0 bases, with 7 bases lying between them. The germline V gene encodes CDR1 MDHEN and CDR2 SYDVKM. The CDR3 region is CASTDPSGANVLTF. In nucleotides, the CDR3 is TGTGCCAGCACAGACCCCTCTGGGGCCAACGTCCTGACTTTC.

Of note for this clonotype: As an off-target read in a library built for alpha chains, this beta chain has a frequency of little significance. The V gene is TRBV20-1, the J gene TRBJ2-5; TRBD1 aligns across 9 bases. Trimming cost V 1 base and J 3 bases; bases outside gene matches: 3. CDR3 size: 14 residues. Germline V gene data show CDR1 as DFQATT and CDR2 as SNEGSKA (reference sequence). Here the CDR3 DNA reads TGCAGTGCTAGAGGGGGACAGGGAAAAGAGACCCAGTACTTC. Protein product: CSARGGQGKETQYF.

This clonotype was seen a handful of times. The size of this beta chain means little, since it is a stray read in a library made for alpha chains. This chain joins TRBV10-3 and TRBJ1-6, with D maybe TRBD1 (5 bases). CDR3 length: 15 residues. The germline V gene has CDR1 ENHRY and CDR2 SYGVKD. V lost 3 bases and J lost 6, with 12 bases in between. CDR3 coding DNA: TGTGCCATCAGTGACCGGGACGGTACTAATTCACCCCTCCACTTT. This gives the protein CAISDRDGTNSPLHF.

For this clonotype: Since it is a stray read in a library aimed at alpha chains, this beta chain has a size that is not meaningful. The V call is TRBV7-2, the J call TRBJ1-2, with no clear D. The ends were cut back, 0 bases at V and 8 bases at J, with 16 bases in the middle. Germline-derived CDR1 and CDR2 are SGHTA and FQGNSA. The CDR3 runs 15 residues. This chain's CDR3 is CASSLALQDGKGYTF. CDR3 sequence (DNA): TGTGCCAGCAGCTTAGCCCTCCAGGACGGGAAGGGCTACACCTTC.

Comment on this clonotype: This beta chain came through as a stray read in a library set up for alpha chains, and its size says little. The chain links TRBV7-8 to TRBJ1-5; no clear D gene. V was pared by 2 bases and J by 0 bases, with 14 bases between. CDR1 is SGHVS and CDR2 is FQNEAQ in the germline V gene. CDR3 length: 17 residues. The CDR3 nucleotides read TGTGCCAGCAGCTTAATTCCCCAACCTAATAGCAATCAGCCCCAGCATTTT. Encoded protein: CASSLIPQPNSNQPQHF. The complete variable domain, with remaining parts taken from reference TRBV7-8 and TRBJ1-5, reads GAGVSQSPRYKVAKRGQDVALRCDPISGHVSLFWYQQALGQGPEFLTYFQNEAQLDKSGLPSDRFFAERPEGSVSTLKIQRTQQEDSAVYLCASSLIPQPNSNQPQHFGDGTRLSIL.

As for this clonotype: This beta chain is a stray sequence in a library constructed for alpha chains; its clone size is not meaningful. The chain combines TRBV6-5 with TRBJ2-7; D gene ambiguous. With 5 bases removed from V and 2 bases from J, the gap between germline ends came to 13 bases. Per germline, CDR1 MNHEY and CDR2 SVGAGI. The CDR3 is 14 amino acids. CDR3 sequence (DNA): TGTGCCAGCAGTAAGGACGGATTCCCCTACGAGCAGTACTTC. Translating it yields CASSKDGFPYEQYF.

With regard to this clonotype: Because this beta chain is a stray read in a library intended to capture alpha chains, its abundance should not be given much weight. The gene calls are TRBV12-3 or TRBV12-4 and TRBJ2-7, with D tentatively TRBD1 (6 bases). This CDR3 is 14 amino acids long. Trimming pared 6 bases from V and 4 bases from J, leaving 16 bases between. The CDR3 sequence is CASRPTGPPYEQYF. CDR3 coding DNA: TGTGCCAGCAGGCCGACAGGTCCTCCTTACGAGCAGTACTTC.

Concerning this clonotype itself: This beta chain is a stray sequence in a library constructed for alpha chains; its clone size is not meaningful. This chain links TRBV23-1 with TRBJ2-3, with a tentative D call TRBD2 (6 bases). TRBV23-1 belongs to the ORF category, with a function that is uncertain. This CDR3 is built from 21 residues. V lost 6 bases, J lost 1 base, and 32 bases lay in between. The CDR3 DNA is TGCGCCAGCAGCTCTGACTCAAAGGAGGGAGGCGGCAGGTGGGGCACAGATACGCAGTATTTT. It specifies CASSSDSKEGGGRWGTDTQYF.

Comment on this clonotype: With the library built for alpha chains, this beta chain is off target and its frequency is not meaningful. The chain carries TRBV20-1 and TRBJ1-6, with no clear D. CDR3 length equals 14 residues. CDR1 is DFQATT, CDR2 SNEGSKA, per germline (reference sequence). V was pared by 1 base and J by 4 bases, with 8 bases between. The CDR3 loop is CSARARTYNSPLHF. CDR3 coding DNA: TGCAGTGCTAGAGCAAGAACTTATAATTCACCCCTCCACTTT.